This T cell receptor (beta chain) was recovered during a study of PD-L1 blockade in urothelial cancer. Time point denoted: pretreatment peripheral blood. Metastatic or locally advanced urothelial carcinoma was present in the patients. Unmatched junction bases numbered 14, after V lost 2 bases and J lost 6 bases. Germline loops: CDR1 SGHDT, CDR2 YYEEEE. CDR3 length: 17 residues. Measured with immunoSEQ multiplex PCR; TCRdb has only the in-frame clones, and not every one. The sample shows roughly 130,000 clones, roughly 83% of them seen only once. This clonotype was sampled from a man aged 45 to 65 with urothelial cancer. The rearrangement links TRBV5-6 to TRBJ2-3; 8 nucleotides align to TRBD2. Sample: PBMCs, taken around atezolizumab (anti-PD-L1) treatment. Here the CDR3 reads CASSFLVTAGEMDTQYF. Written as DNA, the CDR3 is TGTGCCAGCAGCTTTCTAGTTACAGCGGGAGAGATGGATACGCAGTATTTT.